The T cell receptor beta chain under discussion was sequenced for a study of technical replicates of blood from a handful of donors. CDR1 and CDR2 (germline): SQVTM, ANQGSEA. This CDR3 contains 14 residues. Trimming removed 7 bases from V and 1 base from J; junction bases left unmatched: 8. TCRdb's table, derived via immunoSEQ multiplex PCR, lists solely in-frame clones and lacks some. The table has about 63,000 clones, about 87% seen once. This clone was seen only a few times. V usage is TRBV29-1 and J usage is TRBJ1-1; 8 bases line up with TRBD1. The specimen sequenced was PBMCs. This clonotype was sampled from a human donor in good health. Some clones in this sample may be carry-over from other donors' samples. The CDR3 nucleotides read TGCAGCGCCGTTGACAGGGGTCGGAACACTGAAGCTTTCTTT. Protein product: CSAVDRGRNTEAFF. The full variable domain, rest sourced from reference TRBV29-1 and TRBJ1-1, is SAVISQKPSRDICQRGTSLTIQCQVDSQVTMMFWYRQQPGQSLTLIATANQGSEATYESGFVIDKFPISRPNLTFSTLTVSNMSPEDSSIYLCSAVDRGRNTEAFFGQGTRLTVV.